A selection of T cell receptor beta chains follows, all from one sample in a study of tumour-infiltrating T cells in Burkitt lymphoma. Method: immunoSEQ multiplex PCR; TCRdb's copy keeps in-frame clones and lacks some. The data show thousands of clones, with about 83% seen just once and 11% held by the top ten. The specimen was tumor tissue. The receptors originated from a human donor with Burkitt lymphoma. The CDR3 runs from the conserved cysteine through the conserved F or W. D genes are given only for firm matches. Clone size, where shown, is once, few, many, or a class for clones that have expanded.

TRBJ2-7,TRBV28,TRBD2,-,TGTGCCAGCAGTCCGCTAGCGGGAGGTTACGAGCAGTACTTC,CASSPLAGGYEQYF
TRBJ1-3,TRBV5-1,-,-,TGCGCCAGCAGCTTGCTGGGGACTATCTCTGGAAACACCATATATTTT,CASSLLGTISGNTIYF
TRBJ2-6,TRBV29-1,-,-,TGCAGCGTTGAAACAGGAATCGGGGCCAACGTCCTGACTTTC,CSVETGIGANVLTF
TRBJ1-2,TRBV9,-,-,TGTGCCAGCAGCGTAGCTGCGCGGTCTCAGTCCTATGGCTACACCTTC,CASSVAARSQSYGYTF
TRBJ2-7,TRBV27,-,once,TGTGCCAGCAGTTTAGGGCCCTCATTAAACGAGCAGTACTTC,CASSLGPSLNEQYF
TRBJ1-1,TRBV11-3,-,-,TGTGCCAGCAAGCGGACCGCGAACACTGAAGCTTTCTTT,CASKRTANTEAFF
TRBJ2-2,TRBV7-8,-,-,TGTGCCAGCAGCCGGGACACTTGGGGTCCCGGGGAGCTGTTTTTT,CASSRDTWGPGELFF
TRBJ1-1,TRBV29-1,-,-,TGCAGCGTTGACAGGTCGAATGAAGCTTTCTTT,CSVDRSNEAFF
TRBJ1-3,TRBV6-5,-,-,TGTGCCAGCGTTGGGGGCGGTGGAAACACCATATATTTT,CASVGGGGNTIYF
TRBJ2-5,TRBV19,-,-,TGTGCCAGTAGTATCTTGGTGAGGGAGACCCAGTACTTC,CASSILVRETQYF
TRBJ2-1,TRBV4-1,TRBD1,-,TGCGCCAGCAGCCACCATAACAGGGGGCTCGTCATTTCCTACAATGAGCAGTTCTTC,CASSHHNRGLVISYNEQFF
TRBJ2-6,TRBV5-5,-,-,TGTGCCAGCAGTCGAGACTATTCTGGGGCCAACGTCCTGACTTTC,CASSRDYSGANVLTF
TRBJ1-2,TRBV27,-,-,TGTGCCAGCAGTTTAGCAGGGCCCGCTAACTATGGCTACACCTTC,CASSLAGPANYGYTF
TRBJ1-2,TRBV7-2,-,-,TGTGCCAGCAGCTTAGCGCTAAACGGGAACTATGGCTACACCTTC,CASSLALNGNYGYTF
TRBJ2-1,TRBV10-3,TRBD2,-,TGTGCCATCAGTGAGACCCTGACTAGCGGCCAGAACAATGAGCAGTTCTTC,CAISETLTSGQNNEQFF
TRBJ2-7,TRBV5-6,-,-,TGTGCCAGCAGCCCTTTAGAGCCAGGCTACGAGCAGTACTTC,CASSPLEPGYEQYF
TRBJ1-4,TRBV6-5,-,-,TGTGCCAGCCTAGCGGGGAAGCGGAATGAAAAACTGTTTTTT,CASLAGKRNEKLFF
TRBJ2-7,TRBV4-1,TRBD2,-,TGCGCCAGCAGCCAAGAACCTAGCGGGCTAACCTACGAGCAGTACTTC,CASSQEPSGLTYEQYF
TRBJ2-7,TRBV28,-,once,TGTGCCAGCGCAAGCGTCCCAGAGCAGTACTTC,CASASVPEQYF
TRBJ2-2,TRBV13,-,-,TGTGCCAGCAGCTTGTCCCCCCCGCCTAACACCGGGGAGCTGTTTTTT,CASSLSPPPNTGELFF
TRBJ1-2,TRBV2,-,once,TGTGCCAGCAGTGAAACCAGGGACTATGGCTACACCTTC,CASSETRDYGYTF
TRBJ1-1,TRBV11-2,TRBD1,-,TGTGCCAGCAGCAATGACAGGGACACTGAAGCTTTCTTT,CASSNDRDTEAFF
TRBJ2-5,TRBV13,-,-,TGTGCCAGCAGCCCCCGGACAGCCCAAGAGACCCAGTACTTC,CASSPRTAQETQYF
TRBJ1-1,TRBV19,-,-,TGTGCCAGCCAACCTATTTGGGGAGGGACTGAAGCTTTCTTT,CASQPIWGGTEAFF
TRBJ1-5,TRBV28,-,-,TGTGCCAGCAGTTCCCTCAGGGTCTTAACTTATCAGCCCCAGCATTTT,CASSSLRVLTYQPQHF
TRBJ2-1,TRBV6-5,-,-,TGTGCCAGCAGTTACTCGATAGACAGGGAGCAGTTCTTC,CASSYSIDREQFF
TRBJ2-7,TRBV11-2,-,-,TGTGCCAGCAGCTTAATCGTTGCTCGAAACGAGCAGTACTTC,CASSLIVARNEQYF
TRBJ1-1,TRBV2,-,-,TGTGCCAGCAGTGTCGGACCGTTACTTGGAGAAGCTTTCTTT,CASSVGPLLGEAFF
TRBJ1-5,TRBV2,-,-,TGTGCCAGCAGAGGTATGACGGACAATCAGCCCCAGCATTTT,CASRGMTDNQPQHF
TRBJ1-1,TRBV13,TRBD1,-,TGTGCCAGCAACCGGGACAGGGCCACTGAAGCTTTCTTT,CASNRDRATEAFF
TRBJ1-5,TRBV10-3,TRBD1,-,TGTGCCATCACCGGGACAGGGAGTTTCTATCAGCCCCAGCATTTT,CAITGTGSFYQPQHF
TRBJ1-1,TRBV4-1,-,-,TGCGCCAGCAGCCACCCGGGAGTAGGGACTGAAGCTTTCTTT,CASSHPGVGTEAFF
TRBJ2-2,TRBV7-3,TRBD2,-,TGTGCCAGCAGCTCGTTAGCGGGGGGGAAGGCGAACACCGGGGAGCTGTTTTTT,CASSSLAGGKANTGELFF
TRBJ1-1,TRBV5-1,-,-,TGCGCCAGCAGCATTGTAGGGGCTCAAGGCACTGAAGCTTTCTTT,CASSIVGAQGTEAFF
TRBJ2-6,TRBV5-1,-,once,TGCGCCAGCAGCTTATATAAACAGGGTTCTGGGGCCAACGTCCTGACTTTC,CASSLYKQGSGANVLTF
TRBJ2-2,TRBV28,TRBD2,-,TGTGCCAGCAGCCACAAGGGCCTAGGACTAGCGGGAGGTTCCGGGGAGCTGTTTTTT,CASSHKGLGLAGGSGELFF
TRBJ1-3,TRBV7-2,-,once,TGTGCCAGCAGCCCCGACCCCATATTCTCTGGAAACACCATATATTTT,CASSPDPIFSGNTIYF
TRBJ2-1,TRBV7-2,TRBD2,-,TGTGCCAGCAGCTTATTTGGGGGAGGGCCCACTGAGCAGTTCTTC,CASSLFGGGPTEQFF
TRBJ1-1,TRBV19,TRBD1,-,TGTGCCAGTAGTACGAGGGACAGGGAGGAGGCTGAAGCTTTCTTT,CASSTRDREEAEAFF
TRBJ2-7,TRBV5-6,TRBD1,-,TGTGCCAGCAGCTTTCGGACAGGGGTTATCTACGAGCAGTACTTC,CASSFRTGVIYEQYF
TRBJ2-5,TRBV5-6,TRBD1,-,TGTGCCAGCAGCATACCACAGGGGACCGAGACCCAGTACTTC,CASSIPQGTETQYF
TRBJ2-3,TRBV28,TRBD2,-,TGTGCCAGCAGTTCGGGACTAGCGGGACTCACAGATACGCAGTATTTT,CASSSGLAGLTDTQYF
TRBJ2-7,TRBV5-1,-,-,TGCGCCAGCAGCGTCAATCCTACAGGGCTCGGGGGCTACGAGCAGTACTTC,CASSVNPTGLGGYEQYF
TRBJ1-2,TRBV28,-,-,TGTGCCAGCAGTTTCAACCCCTATGGCTACACCTTC,CASSFNPYGYTF
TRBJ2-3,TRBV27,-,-,TGTGCCAGCAGTTTATCAATTTCGGAAATTAATACGCAGTATTTT,CASSLSISEINTQYF
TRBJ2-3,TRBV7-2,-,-,TGTGCCAGCAGCTACACTCGAAGGTTACTAAGCACAGATACGCAGTATTTT,CASSYTRRLLSTDTQYF
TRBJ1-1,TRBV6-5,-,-,TGTGCCAGCAGTTACTCGGGAGGGTTGAACACTGAAGCTTTCTTT,CASSYSGGLNTEAFF
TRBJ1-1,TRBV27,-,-,TGTGCCAGCAGTTTAACTTCAGGAAACACTGAAGCTTTCTTT,CASSLTSGNTEAFF
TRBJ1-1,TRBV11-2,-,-,TGTGCCAGCAGCTTACTCGGACTGGACACTGAAGCTTTCTTT,CASSLLGLDTEAFF
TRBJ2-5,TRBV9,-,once,TGTGCCAGCAGCGTAGGGGGGCCGGAGACCCAGTACTTC,CASSVGGPETQYF